A single sample is the source of the 25 T cell receptor beta chains below, sequenced in a study of control samples from healthy donors and cancer patients. The table came from immunoSEQ multiplex PCR; TCRdb's copy has only in-frame clones and leaves some out. The repertoire holds more than 90,000 clones, with around nine tenths as singletons. Material: blood. The source is a young man in good health.

This rearrangement joins TRBV7-3 to TRBJ2-7, with D hard to call. Germline lookup yields CDR1 SGHTA and CDR2 FQGTGA. V was pared by 2 bases and J by 10 bases, with 12 bases between. The CDR3 covers 12 residues. CDR3 amino acids: CASSLFPYSQYV. CDR3 coding DNA: TGTGCCAGCAGCTTATTCCCCTACTCCCAGTACGTC.

The chain has TRBV21-1 and TRBJ2-3; the D segment call TRBD2 is taken from the table without a DNA check. TRBV21-1 corresponds to a pseudogene. The CDR3 sequence is 17 residues long. CDR3 sequence: CASKGTPTSEGADTQYF. For the CDR3, the DNA is TGTGCCAGCAAAGGGACCCCGACTAGCGAGGGCGCAGATACGCAGTATTTT.

V and J are TRBV5-4 and TRBJ2-5; perhaps TRBD1 as D (6 bases). Germline CDR1 is SGHNT and CDR2 is YYREEE (reference sequence). The V gene lost 5 bases and the J gene lost 2 bases, with 10 bases spanning the gap. The CDR3 has 13 residues. The CDR3 region has the DNA TGTGCCAGCAGTAAGGACAGACAAGAGACCCAGTACTTC. Encoded protein: CASSKDRQETQYF.

The rearrangement uses TRBV6-6 and TRBJ2-7, with 7 bases identical to TRBD1. The CDR3 sequence is 13 residues long. From germline, CDR1 is MNHNY and CDR2 SVGAGI (reference sequence). After removal of 6 bases from V and 6 bases from J, the junction contained 8 bases not matched to a gene. This chain's CDR3 is CASSQNTGAEQYV. DNA of the CDR3: TGTGCCAGCAGCCAAAATACAGGGGCCGAGCAGTACGTC.

This clone was seen just once. The chain uses TRBV28 and TRBJ1-6; D is undetermined. V lost 6 bases, J lost 9 bases, and 12 bases lay in between. The CDR3 is 13 residues long. Per the germline V gene, CDR1 is MDHEN and CDR2 is SYDVKM. CDR3 DNA sequence: TGTGCCAGCAGAGGGATCGGAAGTTCACCCCTCCACTTT. Translated: CASRGIGSSPLHF. The variable domain in full, completed from reference TRBV28 and TRBJ1-6, reads DVKVTQSSRYLVKRTGEKVFLECVQDMDHENMFWYRQDPGLGLRLIYFSYDVKMKEKGDIPEGYSVSREKKERFSLILESASTNQTSMYLCASRGIGSSPLHFGNGTRLTVT.

This chain links TRBV6-2 or TRBV6-3 with TRBJ2-1; unclear D gene. Trimming cost V 5 bases and J 12 bases, with 11 bases left between them. This CDR3 region has 11 residues. Germline V gives CDR1 MNHEY, CDR2 SVGEGT. The chain's CDR3 is CASSKGFSQFF. CDR3 nucleotides: TGTGCCAGCAGTAAGGGTTTTTCGCAGTTCTTC.

CDR3 coding DNA: TGTGCCAGCAGCCTTGGTCCCACCCACACTGAAGCTTTCTTT. Protein sequence: CASSLGPTHTEAFF. The chain uses TRBV11-2 and TRBJ1-1; D uncertain. Germline CDR1 is SGHAT and CDR2 is FQNNGV. The length of the CDR3 is 14 residues. Trimming left V 5 bases short and J 3 bases short, with 13 bases between.

This chain connects TRBV7-6 to TRBJ2-7, with TRBD1 matching 7 bases. The V gene's germline CDR1 is SGHVS and CDR2 FNYEAQ. V lost 5 bases, J lost 2 bases, and 9 bases stayed unmatched. CDR3 size: 15 residues. The CDR3 region is CASSEYRDRPYEQYF. The DNA for the CDR3 is TGTGCCAGCAGCGAATACCGGGACAGACCCTACGAGCAGTACTTC.

The V and J genes are TRBV21-1 and TRBJ1-5. TRBV21-1 is a recognized pseudogene. The CDR3 has 15 amino acids. The CDR3 protein is CASSTWRNSNQPQHF. The CDR3 region has the DNA TGTGCCAGCAGCACTTGGAGGAATAGCAATCAGCCCCAGCATTTT.

The chain recombines TRBV24-1 with TRBJ2-1, with TRBD2 matching over 9 bases. Trimming at V came to 2 bases and at J to 7 bases, leaving 8 bases not matched to a gene. CDR1 and CDR2 from the germline V gene are KGHDR and SFDVKD. The CDR3 covers 16 residues. CDR3 in DNA: TGTGCCACCAGTGATTATCGGGCGGGGGGGCCGAATGAGCAGTTCTTC. Translation: CATSDYRAGGPNEQFF.

The chain joins TRBV6-5 to TRBJ1-1, with D perhaps matching TRBD1 (6 bases). Looked up from germline, CDR1 is MNHEY and CDR2 is SVGAGI. V was shortened by 6 bases and J by 3 bases, with 11 bases between the two germline ends. The CDR3 covers 13 residues. CDR3 nucleotide sequence: TGTGCCAGCAGCATGGGACAACACACTGAAGCTTTCTTT. It is translated as CASSMGQHTEAFF.

The sample holds a few counts of this clone. The CDR3 sequence: CASSLDPSSPQYF. The CDR3 coding sequence is TGTGCCAGCTCACTCGACCCCTCCAGTCCGCAGTATTTT. The chain has TRBV18 and TRBJ2-3; unclear D gene. Trimming removed 4 bases from V and 10 bases from J, with 15 bases in between. This CDR3 spans 13 amino acids. Per germline, CDR1 KGHSH and CDR2 LQKENI.

A single count supports this clone. The J gene is TRBJ1-4, the V gene TRBV30, with 9 bases lining up with TRBD1. Germline CDR1 is GTSNPN and CDR2 is SVGIG (reference sequence). CDR3 length: 14 residues. J was trimmed by 7 bases and V by 2 bases; bases with no gene match: 5. DNA for the CDR3: TGTGCCTGGAGTATGGACAGGGGAGGTGAAAAACTGTTTTTT. Encoded protein: CAWSMDRGGEKLFF.

The V and J genes are TRBV18 and TRBJ1-1; the D is unclear. The germline V and J ends were trimmed by 7 bases and 7 bases, with 19 bases remaining between them. CDR3 length: 14 amino acids. Germline CDR1 reads KGHSH; CDR2 reads LQKENI. CDR3 nucleotide sequence: TGTGCCAGCTTTGGGTCGCGGGCACCGAATGAAGCTTTCTTT. It codes for CASFGSRAPNEAFF.

The V call is TRBV2, the J call TRBJ1-3; TRBD1 matches 8 bases. With V trimmed by 7 bases and J by 7 bases, 18 bases remained unmatched. The CDR3 is 17 amino acids. From germline, CDR1 is SNHLY and CDR2 FYNNEI. The CDR3 coding sequence is TGTGCCAGCACCTATGGACAGGGTAGAACCTACGGGAACACCATATATTTT. Translation: CASTYGQGRTYGNTIYF. The full variable domain, completed using reference TRBV2 and TRBJ1-3, is EPEVTQTPSHQVTQMGQEVILRCVPISNHLYFYWYRQILGQKVEFLVSFYNNEISEKSEIFDDQFSVERPDGSNFTLKIRSTKLEDSAMYFCASTYGQGRTYGNTIYFGEGSWLTVV.

This chain connects TRBV4-1 to TRBJ2-3; D tentatively fits TRBD1 or TRBD2 (5 bases each). Germline assignment: CDR1 MGHRA and CDR2 YSYEKL. V lost 4 bases to trimming and J lost 0 bases, with 14 bases between them. CDR3 length: 16 residues. CDR3 DNA: TGCGCCAGCAGCCGATTTGGGGGAGCCAGCACAGATACGCAGTATTTT. It codes for CASSRFGGASTDTQYF.

The chain's CDR3 is CASRQGARGDTIYF. The DNA of the CDR3 is TGTGCCAGCAGGCAGGGGGCCCGAGGGGACACCATATATTTT. The chain employs TRBV6-5 and TRBJ1-3; 8 positions match TRBD1. Germline V gene data show CDR1 as MNHEY and CDR2 as SVGAGI. V lost 6 bases, J lost 8 bases, and 9 bases stayed unmatched. The CDR3 has 14 amino acids.

This chain links TRBV7-2 with TRBJ1-6; D gene unclear. Trimming took 3 bases from V and 1 from J, leaving 7 bases between them. The germline CDR1 and CDR2 sequences are SGHTA and FQGNSA. There are 15 residues in the CDR3. The CDR3 DNA sequence: TGTGCCAGCAGCTTCCCCGGATCCTATAATTCACCCCTCCACTTT. Residues: CASSFPGSYNSPLHF.

The chain couples TRBV2 to TRBJ2-1; 11 bases fit TRBD2. CDR1 is SNHLY and CDR2 is FYNNEI in the germline V gene. V dropped 5 bases and J dropped 5; count of bases not matched to a gene: 8. This CDR3 has 16 residues. The CDR3 bases are TGTGCCAGCAGTAAGACTAGCGGGACCAGGAACAATGAGCAGTTCTTC. Translation: CASSKTSGTRNNEQFF.

The chain links TRBV2 to TRBJ1-1, with TRBD1 matching 7 bases. CDR3 length equals 12 residues. With V trimmed by 6 bases and J by 4 bases, 2 bases remained unmatched. Germline V gives CDR1 SNHLY, CDR2 FYNNEI. Here the CDR3 DNA reads TGTGCCAGCAGGGGACAGATCACTGAAGCTTTCTTT. It codes for CASRGQITEAFF.

The CDR3 loop reads CASSLLAGEGTQYF. The CDR3 nucleotides are TGTGCCAGCAGTTTACTAGCGGGAGAGGGTACGCAGTATTTT. The V gene is TRBV28, the J gene TRBJ2-3; TRBD2 agrees at 10 bases. The CDR3 spans 14 residues. Germline values: CDR1 MDHEN, CDR2 SYDVKM. The trim removed 2 bases at V and 8 bases at J, leaving 4 bases unmatched. Based on the CDR3 plus reference TRBV28 and TRBJ2-3, the full variable domain is DVKVTQSSRYLVKRTGEKVFLECVQDMDHENMFWYRQDPGLGLRLIYFSYDVKMKEKGDIPEGYSVSREKKERFSLILESASTNQTSMYLCASSLLAGEGTQYFGPGTRLTVL.

The CDR3 region is CASRLGQGGYGYTF. The DNA of the CDR3 is TGTGCCAGCCGTCTGGGACAGGGAGGCTATGGCTACACCTTC. The rearrangement uses TRBV6-5 and TRBJ1-2, with 9 positions matching TRBD1. With V trimmed by 8 bases and J by 4 bases, 8 bases remained unmatched. The germline V gene has CDR1 MNHEY and CDR2 SVGAGI. There are 14 residues in the CDR3.

The chain uses TRBV5-1 and TRBJ1-2; TRBD1 aligns across 7 bases. With 2 bases clipped from V and 2 bases from J, the junction kept 3 bases outside the gene matches. Germline V CDR1 and CDR2: SGHRS, YFSETQ. This CDR3 has 14 residues. CDR3 region: CASSLPQGNYGYTF. As DNA, the CDR3 is TGCGCCAGCAGCTTACCACAGGGGAACTATGGCTACACCTTC.

The CDR3 sequence: CASSFGWEGITDTQYF. In DNA form, the CDR3 reads TGTGCCAGCAGTTTTGGGTGGGAGGGAATAACAGATACGCAGTATTTT. This sequence joins TRBV28 and TRBJ2-3, with 7 bases fitting TRBD2. The germline CDR1 and CDR2 sequences are MDHEN and SYDVKM. The V gene end was trimmed by 3 bases and the J gene end by 3 bases; junction bases not matched to a gene: 9. The CDR3 is made up of 16 amino acids.

The V and J genes are TRBV2 and TRBJ2-7, with a tentative D call TRBD1 (6 bases). Trimming took off 7 bases at V and 2 bases at J, with 18 bases between the two ends. CDR1 is SNHLY, CDR2 FYNNEI, per germline. The CDR3 runs 15 residues. CDR3 in DNA: TGTGCCAGCACCCCACCGGACAGCCAACCCTACGAGCAGTACTTC. Protein product: CASTPPDSQPYEQYF.